This T cell receptor beta chain appears in the sequencing data of a study of identical twins. V gave up 1 base and J gave up 10 bases; unmatched junction bases: 7. This CDR3 region has 14 residues. Germline V gives CDR1 LGHDT, CDR2 YNNKEL (reference sequence). Many counts were recorded for this clonotype. A universal primer binding site was introduced by template switching. The final cDNA contained unique molecular identifiers. A single record per CDR3 protein comes from TCRdb applying MiXCR to the 5' RACE reads. This table holds hundreds of thousands of distinct CDR3 sequences, 20% to 25% found once. Healthy Caucasians alone served as donors. The same specimen was also included in a second study, on T cells expressing NK-cell markers. In that study: Seven donors tested HCMV-seropositive and one tested seronegative among the eight sequenced. With an anti-gamma-delta TCR antibody, sorting in several experiments was kept to alpha-beta TCR T cells.

Sequencing was done on a sample of PBMCs. V is TRBV3-1 and J is TRBJ2-1; 7 bases line up with TRBD2. The receptor comes from a woman aged 18-29 years in good health. The CDR3 sequence: CASSQGGAGDEQFF. Here the CDR3 DNA reads TGTGCCAGCAGCCAAGGAGGGGCGGGAGACGAGCAGTTCTTC.